Shown below are 26 T cell receptor beta chains from a single sample sequenced in a study of blood T cell repertoires in COVID-19. Data came from immunoSEQ multiplex PCR; TCRdb stores just in-frame clones and leaves some out. The data contain roughly 90,000 clones, 65% to 90% of them singletons. The specimen was peripheral blood. The receptors shown here come from a woman of 80 years or more with active or convalescent COVID-19.

The chain employs TRBV4-3 and TRBJ1-4, with D perhaps TRBD1 (5 bases). Trimming cost V 0 bases and J 13 bases, with 12 bases left between them. Germline CDR1 is LGHNA and CDR2 is YSLEER. The CDR3 is made up of 13 amino acids. This chain's CDR3 is CASSQDWAGGLFF. The CDR3 region has the DNA TGCGCCAGCAGCCAAGATTGGGCCGGGGGACTGTTTTTT.

V usage is TRBV7-3 and J usage is TRBJ2-1; 10 nucleotides agree with TRBD2. The CDR3 has 21 residues. Germline values: CDR1 SGHTA, CDR2 FQGTGA. Trimming took 4 bases from V and 6 from J; bases not matched to a gene: 24. The CDR3, as DNA: TGTGCCAGCAGCTCCTCCCGCATGAGGCAGCGGGAGGGCCGCGGGGGCAATGAGCAGTTCTTC. Amino acid sequence: CASSSSRMRQREGRGGNEQFF.

The chain carries TRBV19 and TRBJ2-7; D not certain. The CDR3 has 13 amino acids. CDR1 is LNHDA, CDR2 SQIVND, per germline (reference sequence). V was shortened by 0 bases and J by 6 bases, with 9 bases between the two germline ends. In DNA form, the CDR3 reads TGTGCCAGTAGTATAGATCGGGTTGGCGAGCAGTACTTC. This codes for CASSIDRVGEQYF.

This chain joins TRBV5-5 and TRBJ1-2; D may be TRBD1 (6 bases). The CDR3 has 16 residues. The V end was cut by 3 bases, the J end by 2 bases, with 17 bases between. Germline-derived CDR1 and CDR2 are SGHKS and YYEKEE (reference sequence). The CDR3 DNA is TGTGCCAGCAGCTGGGGCCCTACAGGGTGGAACTATGGCTACACCTTC. It is translated as CASSWGPTGWNYGYTF.

The genes are TRBV5-3 and TRBJ2-1; 10 bases align to TRBD2. TRBV5-3 is reported as an ORF; its role is uncertain. The CDR3 has 16 residues. V dropped 2 bases and J dropped 4; count of bases not matched to a gene: 6. Written as DNA, the CDR3 is TGTGCCAGAAGCTTAAGCGGGAGGGCAAAGTACAATGAGCAGTTCTTC. Its protein is CARSLSGRAKYNEQFF.

Ten or more counts support this clone. The rearrangement uses TRBV7-3 and TRBJ2-1; 7 nucleotides line up with TRBD1. CDR1 is SGHTA and CDR2 is FQGTGA in the germline V gene. V dropped 1 base and J dropped 7; count of bases not matched to a gene: 4. The CDR3 covers 14 residues. The CDR3 here is CASSLSLTGNEQFF. CDR3 in DNA: TGTGCCAGCAGCTTAAGCCTGACAGGGAATGAGCAGTTCTTC.

The chain uses TRBV28 and TRBJ1-2; TRBD1 might be the D (6 bases). The CDR3 runs 14 residues. Per germline, CDR1 MDHEN and CDR2 SYDVKM. V lost 7 bases to trimming and J lost 4 bases, with 16 bases between them. CDR3 DNA: TGTGCCAGCACCCTTTCGACAGGAGCCTATGGCTACACCTTC. Its protein product is CASTLSTGAYGYTF.

J is TRBJ1-1 and V is TRBV9; D is unresolved. The germline V gene encodes CDR1 SGDLS and CDR2 YYNGEE. This CDR3 is 15 amino acids long. Trimming removed 4 bases from V and 1 base from J, with 14 bases in between. The CDR3 bases are TGTGCCAGCAGCCGATCCCCCCGGGAGAACACTGAAGCTTTCTTT. Translation: CASSRSPRENTEAFF.

CDR3 loop: CASSFGTGGEQYF. DNA for the CDR3: TGTGCCAGCAGCTTCGGGACAGGGGGCGAGCAGTACTTC. The chain joins TRBV7-9 to TRBJ2-7, with TRBD1 matching over 11 bases. The germline V gene has CDR1 SEHNR and CDR2 FQNEAQ (reference sequence). The CDR3 is 13 amino acids. The V and J ends lost 3 bases and 6 bases, in that order; junction bases with no gene match: 1.

The rearrangement links TRBV28 to TRBJ2-7; 9 positions agree with TRBD1. The V gene end was trimmed by 5 bases and the J gene end by 5 bases; junction bases not matched to a gene: 7. Looked up from germline, CDR1 is MDHEN and CDR2 is SYDVKM. This CDR3 has 14 amino acids. The CDR3 sequence is CASSGTGFGNEQYF. The CDR3, as DNA: TGTGCCAGCAGTGGGACAGGGTTTGGCAACGAGCAGTACTTC.

The genes are TRBV6-5 and TRBJ1-1, with D possibly being TRBD1 (5 bases). Germline assignment: CDR1 MNHEY and CDR2 SVGAGI. V lost 1 base to trimming and J lost 7 bases, with 10 bases between them. This CDR3 has 13 amino acids. The CDR3 sequence is CASSYYDRGEAFF. CDR3 DNA: TGTGCCAGCAGTTACTACGACAGAGGTGAAGCTTTCTTT.

CDR3 amino acids: CASSFSDEKLFF. The CDR3 DNA reads TGTGCCAGCAGTTTCTCCGATGAAAAACTGTTTTTT. The chain uses TRBV12-3 or TRBV12-4 and TRBJ1-4; D unresolved. Deletions cut 3 bases from V and 6 bases from J, with 5 bases between. This CDR3 comprises 12 residues.

The chain joins TRBV27 to TRBJ1-1, with TRBD1 matching 7 bases. The CDR3 length is 16 residues. Germline assignment: CDR1 MNHEY and CDR2 SMNVEV (reference sequence). The V and J ends lost 2 bases and 1 base, in that order; junction bases with no gene match: 7. CDR3 amino acids: CASSLETGTANTEAFF. In DNA form, the CDR3 reads TGTGCCAGCAGTTTAGAGACTGGGACAGCGAACACTGAAGCTTTCTTT.

J is TRBJ2-1 and V is TRBV28; 11 bases map to TRBD2. The CDR3 length is 14 residues. The V segment lost 7 bases and the J segment 1 base; nucleotides outside the gene matches: 0. The germline CDR1 and CDR2 sequences are MDHEN and SYDVKM. CDR3 bases: TGTGCCAGCACTAGCGGGAGGTCCTACAATGAGCAGTTCTTC. This encodes CASTSGRSYNEQFF.

There are a few counts of this clone. The genes are TRBV5-1 and TRBJ1-2, with D possibly TRBD1 on 6 matching bases. This CDR3 has 14 amino acids. Germline assignment: CDR1 SGHRS and CDR2 YFSETQ. V was pared by 4 bases and J by 1 base, with 11 bases between. The CDR3 DNA follows: TGCGCCAGCAGCCAAGGACAGAATAACTATGGCTACACCTTC. Amino acid sequence: CASSQGQNNYGYTF.

DNA of the CDR3: TGTGCCATCAGTGCGAAGGGACAGGCAGTTACGGTCGCCTACAATGAGCAGTTCTTC. Protein: CAISAKGQAVTVAYNEQFF. The chain has TRBV10-3 and TRBJ2-1, with 8 bases matching TRBD1. The V gene's germline CDR1 is ENHRY and CDR2 SYGVKD. The CDR3 is 19 residues long. Germline trimming cut 4 bases from V and 2 bases from J; bases unmatched to any gene: 16.

The chain uses TRBV4-1 and TRBJ2-3; 7 positions match TRBD2. The CDR3 extends over 17 amino acids. Germline V gives CDR1 MGHRA, CDR2 YSYEKL. Trimming took 5 bases from V and 2 from J; bases not matched to a gene: 13. The CDR3 DNA follows: TGCGCCAGCAGCAACCTAGTAACTAGCGCCCTCACAGATACGCAGTATTTT. This encodes CASSNLVTSALTDTQYF.

The chain combines TRBV4-2 with TRBJ2-1; D perhaps matches TRBD2 (7 bases). V lost 0 bases and J lost 4, with 16 bases in between. CDR1 is LGHNA and CDR2 is YNFKEQ in the germline V gene. CDR3 length: 17 amino acids. CDR3 DNA sequence: TGTGCCAGCAGCCAAGAGCGGCTCGGGGGGCCTTACAATGAGCAGTTCTTC. Translating gives CASSQERLGGPYNEQFF.

This chain uses TRBV6-5 with TRBJ1-5; 9 bases are shared with TRBD1. The junction had 7 bases not matched to a gene; V was cut back by 7 bases and J by 6 bases. The length of the CDR3 is 14 residues. The germline gives CDR1 MNHEY, CDR2 SVGAGI. DNA of the CDR3: TGTGCCAGCACCGGAACAGGGGGCGGTCAGCCCCAGCATTTT. Its translation: CASTGTGGGQPQHF.

This clone showed up just a few times. The rearrangement uses TRBV7-3 and TRBJ1-1; D is unclear. This CDR3 contains 13 residues. The germline CDR1 and CDR2 sequences are SGHTA and FQGTGA. Trimming stripped 5 bases from V and 4 bases from J, with 11 bases between. DNA of the CDR3: TGTGCCAGCAGCCGAGTGCCCTCCACTGAAGCTTTCTTT. This sequence encodes CASSRVPSTEAFF.

The chain uses TRBV21-1 and TRBJ1-2; TRBD1, as called in the table, went unchecked against the DNA. TRBV21-1 is tagged as a pseudogene. The CDR3 loop spans 14 amino acids. The CDR3 is CASSKARGLYGYTF. CDR3 DNA sequence: TGTGCCAGCAGCAAAGCGAGGGGGCTGTATGGCTACACCTTC.

The V and J genes are TRBV6-2 or TRBV6-3 and TRBJ1-2; D remains ambiguous. The CDR3 is 12 residues long. From germline, CDR1 is MNHEY and CDR2 SVGEGT. Trimming cost V 6 bases and J 8 bases, with 13 bases left between them. The CDR3 reads CASSIRLGGYTF. The CDR3 coding sequence is TGTGCCAGCAGCATCAGGCTGGGCGGCTACACCTTC.

This clone occurred a few times. The V and J genes are TRBV29-1 and TRBJ1-4; D is possibly TRBD1 (5 bases). V shed 7 bases and J shed 11 bases, with 26 bases lying between them. CDR3 length: 15 residues. Germline V CDR1 and CDR2: SQVTM, ANQGSEA. The CDR3 loop is CSAQIGGTSEWKLFF. In DNA form, the CDR3 reads TGCAGCGCCCAAATCGGGGGGACGAGCGAGTGGAAACTGTTTTTT.

The chain employs TRBV7-2 and TRBJ1-1; D perhaps matches TRBD1 (5 bases). Germline V lookup: CDR1 SGHTA, CDR2 FQGNSA. Trimming removed 3 bases at V and 0 bases at J, with 8 bases between. The CDR3 is made up of 14 amino acids. The CDR3 DNA follows: TGTGCCAGCAGCTTGCAGGGTTTGAACACTGAAGCTTTCTTT. Amino acids: CASSLQGLNTEAFF.

The V gene is TRBV24-1, the J gene TRBJ1-1; no clear D gene. V shed 4 bases and J shed 0 bases, with 11 bases lying between them. The CDR3 is made up of 15 amino acids. CDR1 and CDR2 from the germline V gene are KGHDR and SFDVKD. The CDR3 loop reads CATSDPSAMNTEAFF. The CDR3 DNA follows: TGTGCCACCAGTGACCCTAGCGCAATGAACACTGAAGCTTTCTTT.

The V gene is TRBV6-2 or TRBV6-3, the J gene TRBJ2-7; D gene unclear. V lost 6 bases, J lost 4 bases, and 10 bases lay in between. There are 12 residues in the CDR3. Germline V gene data show CDR1 as MNHEY and CDR2 as SVGEGT. CDR3 nucleotides: TGTGCCAGCAGCCACTATCCGTACGAGCAGTACTTC. It is translated as CASSHYPYEQYF.